Below, 9 T cell receptor beta chains from the same sample are listed, as sequenced in a study of cytomegalovirus exposure and HLA in healthy donors. The PCR ran on 60 Vbeta and 13 Jbeta primers. TCRdb's copy holds only in-frame clones and misses some; the assay was immunoSEQ multiplex PCR. The sample shows 100,000 to 120,000 clones, around 86% of them seen only once. Specimen: PBMCs. The receptors shown here come from a man younger than 45 in good health and CMV-seropositive.

The CDR3 protein is CASSIIDRGNGELFF. In DNA, the CDR3 is TGTGCCAGCAGCATTATCGACAGGGGTAACGGGGAGCTGTTTTTT. The chain combines TRBV7-8 with TRBJ2-2, with 8 bases fitting TRBD1. The CDR3 is 15 amino acids. Germline CDR1 SGHVS, CDR2 FQNEAQ. The junction had 9 bases not matched to a gene; V was cut back by 5 bases and J by 7 bases.

This clone was recorded once. V usage is TRBV6-1 and J usage is TRBJ2-7, with 10 bases matching TRBD1. This CDR3 spans 14 amino acids. Germline V gene sequence: CDR1 MNHNS, CDR2 SASEGT. With V trimmed by 4 bases and J by 4 bases, 4 bases remained unmatched. CDR3 protein: CASSVGQGKYEQYF. The CDR3 DNA sequence: TGTGCCAGCAGTGTGGGACAGGGGAAATACGAGCAGTACTTC.

V usage is TRBV18 and J usage is TRBJ2-3, with TRBD1 as a possible D gene (5 bases). There are 15 residues in the CDR3. Per germline, CDR1 KGHSH and CDR2 LQKENI. Trimming shortened V by 2 bases and J by 3 bases, and 12 bases separated the two germline ends. The CDR3 is CASSPAQGLTDTQYF. The CDR3 nucleotides read TGTGCCAGCTCACCAGCCCAGGGTCTGACAGATACGCAGTATTTT.

CDR3 nucleotides: TGTGCCAGCGCCTACACAGATACGCAGTATTTT. Protein product: CASAYTDTQYF. The chain has TRBV2 and TRBJ2-3; D is unclear. V was cut by 8 bases and J by 2 bases, with 5 bases left in between. CDR1 and CDR2 (germline): SNHLY, FYNNEI. The CDR3 is made up of 11 amino acids.

CDR3 protein: CASSRTGQNEKLFF. DNA of the CDR3: TGTGCCAGCAGCCGGACAGGGCAAAATGAAAAACTGTTTTTT. The rearrangement joins TRBV7-8 to TRBJ1-4, with 8 bases that match TRBD1. In germline, CDR1 is SGHVS, CDR2 FQNEAQ. Losses at the gene ends were 5 bases for V and 5 bases for J; bases not matched to a gene: 4. The CDR3 is 14 residues long.

CDR3 bases: TGCGCCAGCAGCCCTCAATTTAGCGGGGGGTACTACGAGCAGTACTTC. This encodes CASSPQFSGGYYEQYF. The gene calls are TRBV4-3 and TRBJ2-7, with 10 bases fitting TRBD2. The CDR3 loop spans 16 amino acids. Trimming cost V 4 bases and J 3 bases; bases outside gene matches: 9. The germline CDR1 and CDR2 sequences are LGHNA and YSLEER.

This chain connects TRBV19 to TRBJ1-5, with D maybe TRBD1 (5 bases). The CDR3 covers 15 residues. V gave up 7 bases and J gave up 0 bases, with 13 bases separating them. Germline values: CDR1 LNHDA, CDR2 SQIVND (reference sequence). CDR3 bases: TGTGCCAGTACAAAGGGGATCTATAGCAATCAGCCCCAGCATTTT. As protein: CASTKGIYSNQPQHF.

V usage is TRBV5-4 and J usage is TRBJ2-3; weak D call: TRBD1 (5 bases). V shed 5 bases and J shed 2 bases, with 15 bases lying between them. CDR3 length equals 15 residues. Germline lookup yields CDR1 SGHNT and CDR2 YYREEE (reference sequence). CDR3 sequence: CASSVGQKTTDTQYF. The CDR3 DNA sequence: TGTGCCAGCAGTGTTGGACAAAAGACCACAGATACGCAGTATTTT.

The gene calls are TRBV10-1 and TRBJ2-7; D might be TRBD2 (5 bases). Germline assignment: CDR1 WNHNN and CDR2 SYGVQD (reference sequence). The CDR3 runs 15 residues. V was pared by 1 base and J by 0 bases, with 10 bases between. The CDR3 sequence is CASSEWRLSSYEQYF. DNA for the CDR3: TGCGCCAGCAGTGAGTGGAGGTTGAGCTCCTACGAGCAGTACTTC.